This TCR beta chain was captured in a study of T cell responses to AZD1222 COVID-19 vaccine. TCRdb's copy holds only in-frame clones and misses some; the assay was immunoSEQ multiplex PCR. The sample carries around 110,000 clones, about 86% recorded once. The trim removed 3 bases at V and 4 bases at J, leaving 8 bases unmatched. The germline CDR1 and CDR2 sequences are MNHEY and SMNVEV (reference sequence). This CDR3 is 15 amino acids long. The sequencing used peripheral blood, collected on day 0 of AZD1222 vaccination. The receptor was isolated from an adult in good health. This chain links TRBV27 with TRBJ2-7, with TRBD1 identical over 8 bases. The CDR3 region is CASSFRTGLDYEQYF. As DNA, the CDR3 is TGTGCCAGCAGTTTCCGGACAGGGTTAGATTACGAGCAGTACTTC.